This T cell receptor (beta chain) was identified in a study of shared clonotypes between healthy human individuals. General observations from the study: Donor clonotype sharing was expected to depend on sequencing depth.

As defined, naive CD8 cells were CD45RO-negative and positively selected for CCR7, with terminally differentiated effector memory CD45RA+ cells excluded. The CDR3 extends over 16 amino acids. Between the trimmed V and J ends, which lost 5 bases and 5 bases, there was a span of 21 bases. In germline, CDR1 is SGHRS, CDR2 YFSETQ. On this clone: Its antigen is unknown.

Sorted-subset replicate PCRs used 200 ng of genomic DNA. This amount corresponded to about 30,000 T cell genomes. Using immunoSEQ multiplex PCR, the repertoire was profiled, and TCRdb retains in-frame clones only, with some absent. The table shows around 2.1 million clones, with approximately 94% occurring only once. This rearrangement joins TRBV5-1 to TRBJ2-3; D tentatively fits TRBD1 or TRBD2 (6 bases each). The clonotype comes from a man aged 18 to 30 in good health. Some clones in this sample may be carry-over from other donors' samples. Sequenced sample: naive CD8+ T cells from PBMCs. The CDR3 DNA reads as TGCGCCAGCAGTGGGGGGCCTTGGGGAACAGAAGATACGCAGTATTTT. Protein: CASSGGPWGTEDTQYF.